The 27 T cell receptor beta chains below come from one sample, sequenced in a study of cytomegalovirus exposure and HLA in healthy donors. In the PCR, 60 Vbeta and 13 Jbeta primers were used. Some clones are missing from TCRdb's copy, which holds only in-frame ones; the method was immunoSEQ multiplex PCR. The top ten hold 3.5% to 4% of the sample, which has roughly 100,000 clones, approximately 79% seen once. The sample consisted of PBMCs. The receptors come from a man in his sixties in good health and CMV-seronegative.

The chain has TRBV7-9 and TRBJ2-3; no definite D call. Germline V gene sequence: CDR1 SEHNR, CDR2 FQNEAQ (reference sequence). The CDR3 sequence is 14 residues long. Trimming removed 1 base from V and 6 bases from J, with 11 bases in between. CDR3 sequence: CASSLVVSRDTQYF. In nucleotides, the CDR3 is TGTGCCAGCAGCTTAGTAGTCTCTCGGGATACGCAGTATTTT.

The CDR3 DNA follows: TGTGCCAGCTCACCAAGGACTTCTAACTATGGCTACACCTTC. Its translation: CASSPRTSNYGYTF. The V call is TRBV18, the J call TRBJ1-2; D gene uncertain. This CDR3 is 14 amino acids long. The germline V gene has CDR1 KGHSH and CDR2 LQKENI. The ends were cut back, 2 bases at V and 0 bases at J, with 7 bases in the middle.

The V and J genes are TRBV9 and TRBJ2-1; TRBD2 aligns across 11 bases. Germline trimming cut 0 bases from V and 14 bases from J; bases unmatched to any gene: 7. Germline V gives CDR1 SGDLS, CDR2 YYNGEE. The CDR3 consists of 14 residues. The CDR3 is CASSVEASGGREFF. CDR3 in DNA: TGTGCCAGCAGCGTAGAGGCTAGCGGGGGGAGGGAGTTCTTC.

The chain has TRBV19 and TRBJ1-1; no clear D gene. V lost 1 base and J 1 base, leaving 10 bases between the germline ends. CDR1 is LNHDA, CDR2 SQIVND, per germline (reference sequence). This CDR3 region has 15 residues. DNA of the CDR3: TGTGCCAGTAGTATAGTCGGGAACACGAACACTGAAGCTTTCTTT. Protein sequence: CASSIVGNTNTEAFF.

The V call is TRBV7-2, the J call TRBJ2-1; D is possibly TRBD2 (5 bases). The CDR3 extends over 12 amino acids. Per germline, CDR1 SGHTA and CDR2 FQGNSA. Trimming left V 1 base short and J 12 bases short, with 10 bases between. Written as DNA, the CDR3 is TGTGCCAGCAGCTTAGGGTCGAGCGGGCAGTTCTTC. Translation gives CASSLGSSGQFF.

The chain is built from TRBV5-1 and TRBJ2-5; TRBD2 might be the D (6 bases). The DNA end is a closer match to TRBJ2-7, so the J assignment may be wrong. The CDR3 contains 15 residues. CDR1 and CDR2 (germline): SGHRS, YFSETQ. As DNA, the CDR3 is TGCGCCAGCAGCTTGGTCCGGGACTCAGCCTACGAGCAGTACTTC. It codes for CASSLVRDSAYEQYF.

The V and J genes are TRBV6-1 and TRBJ1-2; D may be TRBD1 (6 bases). Trimming removed 7 bases from V and 5 bases from J, with 14 bases in between. The CDR3 is made up of 13 amino acids. CDR1 is MNHNS, CDR2 SASEGT, per germline. CDR3 amino acids: CASTGRGRYGYTF. Written as DNA, the CDR3 is TGTGCCAGCACGGGCAGGGGTCGATATGGCTACACCTTC.

The chain recombines TRBV7-2 with TRBJ1-1, with D unclear. Germline V gene sequence: CDR1 SGHTA, CDR2 FQGNSA. Trimming shortened V by 4 bases and J by 0 bases, and 12 bases separated the two germline ends. The CDR3 length is 15 residues. The chain's CDR3 is CASSSTYTLNTEAFF. In DNA form, the CDR3 reads TGTGCCAGCAGCTCCACCTATACCTTGAACACTGAAGCTTTCTTT.

CDR3 DNA sequence: TGTGCCAGCTCACCCCCGGCCGCGGGGGGGATTTCCTACGAGCAGTACTTC. The encoded protein is CASSPPAAGGISYEQYF. The chain recombines TRBV18 with TRBJ2-7, with 9 bases aligning to TRBD2. CDR1 and CDR2 (germline): KGHSH, LQKENI. J lost 1 base, V lost 3 bases, and 10 bases had no gene match. The CDR3 sequence is 17 residues long.

Written as DNA, the CDR3 is TGTGCCAGCAGTCCTCCGGGGGGCCAATATGGCTACACCTTC. It encodes CASSPPGGQYGYTF. This chain connects TRBV28 to TRBJ1-2; D is possibly TRBD1 (6 bases). The V and J ends lost 5 bases and 5 bases respectively, with 15 bases between them. Germline V gene lookup returns CDR1 MDHEN and CDR2 SYDVKM. CDR3 length equals 14 residues.

The chain employs TRBV27 and TRBJ2-2; D may be TRBD1 (5 bases). V lost 3 bases and J lost 6, with 8 bases in between. The germline gives CDR1 MNHEY, CDR2 SMNVEV (reference sequence). This CDR3 is 13 amino acids long. The CDR3, as DNA: TGTGCCAGCAGTTTGTCCAGGGCCGGGGAGCTGTTTTTT. Protein product: CASSLSRAGELFF.

This clone was found a few times. The rearrangement links TRBV6-6 to TRBJ2-3; 8 nucleotides match TRBD2. The junction had 2 bases not matched to a gene; V was cut back by 8 bases and J by 4 bases. The CDR3 has 12 residues. Germline CDR1 and CDR2: MNHNY and SVGAGI (reference sequence). The DNA for the CDR3 is TGTGCCAGCTGCGGGAGGTCAGATACGCAGTATTTT. This gives the protein CASCGRSDTQYF.

The V and J genes are TRBV21-1 and TRBJ1-5; TRBD1, the D gene given by the table, was not confirmed from the DNA. TRBV21-1 is described as a pseudogene. The CDR3 totals 22 residues. The chain's CDR3 is CASSESEGEGQGRENSNQPQHF. Written as DNA, the CDR3 is TGTGCCAGCAGCGAAAGTGAGGGAGAGGGACAGGGAAGGGAGAATAGCAATCAGCCCCAGCATTTT.

This clone appeared a single time. CDR3 in DNA: TGTGCCAGCAGCTTGGGGGGGGGAGGCTATGGCTACACCTTC. This gives the protein CASSLGGGGYGYTF. This chain connects TRBV5-4 to TRBJ1-2; a weak D match, TRBD1 (5 bases). This CDR3 is built from 14 residues. V lost 0 bases to trimming and J lost 4 bases, with 10 bases between them. The germline CDR1 and CDR2 sequences are SGHNT and YYREEE (reference sequence).

The rearrangement links TRBV18 to TRBJ1-1; D is unclear. CDR1 is KGHSH, CDR2 LQKENI, per germline. The length of the CDR3 is 15 residues. V was cut by 2 bases and J by 0 bases, with 10 bases left in between. CDR3 protein: CASSPDSVMNTEAFF. As DNA, the CDR3 is TGTGCCAGCTCACCAGATAGCGTGATGAACACTGAAGCTTTCTTT.

V is TRBV27 and J is TRBJ1-1, with unresolved D. The CDR3 has 15 residues. The V and J ends lost 3 bases and 1 base respectively, with 12 bases between them. The germline gives CDR1 MNHEY, CDR2 SMNVEV (reference sequence). This CDR3 is CASSLTPPGNTEAFF. For the CDR3, the DNA is TGTGCCAGCAGTTTGACCCCGCCGGGGAACACTGAAGCTTTCTTT.

This clone has ten or more counts. The chain carries TRBV5-1 and TRBJ1-3; D gene uncertain. The CDR3 sequence is 13 residues long. Between the trimmed V and J ends, which lost 4 bases and 4 bases, there was a span of 9 bases. CDR1 is SGHRS and CDR2 is YFSETQ in the germline V gene. CDR3 region: CASSTDIGNTIYF. The CDR3 DNA reads as TGCGCCAGCAGCACCGACATCGGAAACACCATATATTTT. Supplemented by reference TRBV5-1 and TRBJ1-3, the full variable domain reads KAGVTQTPRYLIKTRGQQVTLSCSPISGHRSVSWYQQTPGQGLQFLFEYFSETQRNKGNFPGRFSGRQFSNSRSEMNVSTLELGDSALYLCASSTDIGNTIYFGEGSWLTVV.

This sequence joins TRBV19 and TRBJ1-1; D call uncertain. This CDR3 comprises 18 residues. The V end was cut by 5 bases, the J end by 3 bases, with 25 bases between. The germline gives CDR1 LNHDA, CDR2 SQIVND (reference sequence). CDR3 residues: CASSARPSGGAPYTEAFF. In DNA form, the CDR3 reads TGTGCCAGTAGTGCCCGACCCTCGGGAGGCGCGCCCTACACTGAAGCTTTCTTT.

The CDR3 DNA is TGTGCCAGTAGTATCCCCTGCAGGGGTTCCGACGAGCAGTACGTC. This translates into CASSIPCRGSDEQYV. The chain joins TRBV19 to TRBJ2-7, with D possibly being TRBD1 (6 bases). Germline CDR1 LNHDA, CDR2 SQIVND (reference sequence). The V end lost 3 bases, the J end lost 5 bases, and 17 bases lay between the germline ends. CDR3 length: 15 amino acids.

The genes are TRBV19 and TRBJ2-3; tentatively, D is TRBD2 (7 bases). Trimming shortened V by 4 bases and J by 1 base, and 15 bases separated the two germline ends. Germline V gives CDR1 LNHDA, CDR2 SQIVND (reference sequence). This CDR3 spans 16 amino acids. DNA for the CDR3: TGTGCCAGTAGTAAAGGGGGGGCACCTCGCACAGATACGCAGTATTTT. This gives the protein CASSKGGAPRTDTQYF.

The chain is built from TRBV6-6 and TRBJ2-7, with D hard to call. Germline lookup yields CDR1 MNHNY and CDR2 SVGAGI (reference sequence). This CDR3 comprises 15 residues. The V end lost 0 bases, the J end lost 2 bases, and 11 bases lay between the germline ends. For the CDR3, the DNA is TGTGCCAGCAGTTACTCGTCCCAGGCCCCCTACGAGCAGTACTTC. Its protein is CASSYSSQAPYEQYF.

The chain uses TRBV6-1 and TRBJ2-2; the D gene is possibly TRBD1 (5 bases). Trimming removed 4 bases at V and 6 bases at J, with 9 bases between. There are 13 residues in the CDR3. The V gene's germline CDR1 is MNHNS and CDR2 SASEGT. The CDR3, as DNA: TGTGCCAGCAGTGTGGGGCAACCCGGGGAGCTGTTTTTT. Protein product: CASSVGQPGELFF.

This clone was detected only once. The chain links TRBV7-9 to TRBJ1-6, with D unresolved. There are 15 residues in the CDR3. The germline V gene encodes CDR1 SEHNR and CDR2 FQNEAQ (reference sequence). Trimming stripped 3 bases from V and 1 base from J, with 7 bases between. The CDR3 sequence is CASSFAGSYNSPLHF. CDR3 coding DNA: TGTGCCAGCAGCTTCGCGGGGTCCTATAATTCACCCCTCCACTTT. Supplemented by reference TRBV7-9 and TRBJ1-6, the full variable domain reads DTGVSQNPRHKITKRGQNVTFRCDPISEHNRLYWYRQTLGQGPEFLTYFQNEAQLEKSRLLSDRFSAERPKGSFSTLEIQRTEQGDSAMYLCASSFAGSYNSPLHFGNGTRLTVT.

The gene calls are TRBV27 and TRBJ1-3; 9 bases agree with TRBD1. The germline CDR1 and CDR2 sequences are MNHEY and SMNVEV (reference sequence). This CDR3 has 15 residues. Trimming cost V 5 bases and J 4 bases; bases outside gene matches: 6. The CDR3 spells CASSPGTGRGNTIYF. The CDR3 nucleotides are TGTGCCAGCAGTCCGGGGACAGGGAGGGGAAACACCATATATTTT.

This clone came up a few times. The genes are TRBV2 and TRBJ1-6; tentative D call: TRBD1 (5 bases). This CDR3 is 15 amino acids long. The germline V gene encodes CDR1 SNHLY and CDR2 FYNNEI. V lost 7 bases and J lost 8, with 18 bases in between. The CDR3 sequence: CASTPQGGEYSPLHF. In DNA, the CDR3 is TGTGCCAGCACCCCCCAGGGTGGAGAGTATTCACCCCTCCACTTT.

This clone was detected a few times. The chain uses TRBV12-1 and TRBJ1-6. TRBV12-1 is given as a pseudogene. This CDR3 region has 18 residues. CDR3 sequence: CASSLLAGGGSYNSPLHF. The CDR3 DNA reads as TGTGCCAGCAGCCTGCTGGCGGGGGGCGGGTCCTATAATTCACCCCTCCACTTT.

The J gene is TRBJ1-2, the V gene TRBV7-8; 10 positions agree with TRBD1. Germline V gene sequence: CDR1 SGHVS, CDR2 FQNEAQ. This CDR3 is 15 amino acids long. The trim removed 3 bases at V and 9 bases at J, leaving 10 bases unmatched. As DNA, the CDR3 is TGTGCCAGCAGCTTCGGACAGGGGGGCCTATTCAGCTACACCTTC. Its translation: CASSFGQGGLFSYTF.